This TCR beta chain was sequenced in a study of OX40 agonist ivuxolimab in advanced cancers. In the study overall: Every 2 weeks, patients got intravenous ivuxolimab at one of six dose levels (0.01-10 mg/kg). Three patients showed partial responses: one hepatocellular carcinoma and two cutaneous melanoma cases. Overall study results and limits: Dosing at 0.1 to 3.0 mg/kg was accompanied by clonal expansion of CD4+ and CD8+ blood T cells by week 6.

Worth noting for this clone: Its matching antigen is unknown.

With baseline, cycle 4 day 1, and cycle 7 day 1 as timepoints, blood was sampled. Method: immunoSEQ multiplex PCR; TCRdb's copy keeps in-frame clones and lacks some. The sample has roughly 14,000 clones, around 77% seen once. The starting material was CD4+ or CD8+ T cells sorted from blood, obtained in a trial of the OX40 agonist ivuxolimab. The sequence came from an adult with an advanced solid tumor such as melanoma, head and neck, liver or kidney cancer.

CDR3 bases: TGCGCCAGCAGCTTGACCTTTGACAGGGCCGTACTGATAGGGGTCACTGATACGCAGTATTTT. This gives the protein CASSLTFDRAVLIGVTDTQYF. This rearrangement joins TRBV5-1 to TRBJ2-3; 7 positions match TRBD1. Germline CDR1 and CDR2: SGHRS and YFSETQ. The CDR3 totals 21 residues. V shed 1 base and J 6 bases; nucleotides not matched to a gene: 26.